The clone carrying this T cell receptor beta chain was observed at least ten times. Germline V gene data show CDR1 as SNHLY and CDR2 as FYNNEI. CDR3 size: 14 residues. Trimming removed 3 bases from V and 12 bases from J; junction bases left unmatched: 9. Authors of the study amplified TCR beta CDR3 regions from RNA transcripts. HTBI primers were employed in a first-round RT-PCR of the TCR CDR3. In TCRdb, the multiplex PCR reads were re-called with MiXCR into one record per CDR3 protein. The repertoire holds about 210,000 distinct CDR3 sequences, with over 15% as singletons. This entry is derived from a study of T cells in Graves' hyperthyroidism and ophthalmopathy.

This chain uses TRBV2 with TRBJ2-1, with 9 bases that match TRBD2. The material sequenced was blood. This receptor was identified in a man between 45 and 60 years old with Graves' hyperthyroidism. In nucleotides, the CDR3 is TGTGCCAGCAGTGACTCGCGGGAGGGCCGTAGGCAGTTCTTC. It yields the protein CASSDSREGRRQFF.